This T cell receptor (beta chain) was identified in a study of breast tumors, draining lymph nodes, adjacent tissues. TCRdb re-called the multiplex PCR reads with MiXCR, one entry per CDR3 protein. Seen here are some 100,000 distinct CDR3 sequences, approximately 22% observed once, and the top ten hold 1% to 1.5%. Axillary draining lymph nodes of breast cancer patients supplied the node samples. Study results and limitations: Tumor TCR diversity was below lymph nodes but above nontumor tissue. Findings are consistent with lymph node origin and intratumoral expansion of most tumor T cells.

This clonotype was recorded a few times. Its antigen is unidentified. This may be a read error: a much more frequent sequence differs by one nucleotide. CDR3 size: 15 residues. Germline CDR1 reads SGDLS; CDR2 reads YYNGEE. This chain uses TRBV9 with TRBJ2-3; 8 nucleotides align to TRBD1. The sequence came from a female donor with breast cancer. Some clones in this sample may be carry-over from other donors' samples. The sequencing input was axillary lymph node tissue. CDR3 sequence (DNA): TGTGCCAGCAGCGTAGGGACAGGGTTTTTGGATACGCAGTGTTTT. Translation gives CASSVGTGFLDTQCF.